The following is a T cell receptor beta chain sequence with its context. The source of the sample is a study of blood T cell repertoires in COVID-19. Turning to the study itself: The cDNA or gDNA used as material had been derived from T cells, B-cell-depleted T cells, or PBMCs.

V lost 1 base to trimming and J lost 6 bases, with 18 bases between them. Germline V lookup: CDR1 SGHTA, CDR2 FQGNSA. The CDR3 length is 16 residues. Clones were sequenced by immunoSEQ multiplex PCR, and TCRdb holds only the in-frame ones, with some missing. The sample records around 160,000 clones, 87% being singletons. Enrolment of Seattle patients took place during active infection, and they were followed longitudinally. The receptor was isolated from a woman in her 70s with COVID-19, enrolled during active disease. This chain links TRBV7-2 with TRBJ1-2; weak D call: TRBD1 (6 bases). The source material was peripheral blood. CDR3 sequence: CASSLDMGGGRNGYTF. DNA of the CDR3: TGTGCCAGCAGCTTAGATATGGGCGGGGGCAGGAATGGCTACACCTTC.